Listed below are T cell receptor beta chains from one sample, sequenced in a study of Graves' ophthalmopathy and Graves' hyperthyroidism. TCRdb ran MiXCR on the multiplex PCR reads and lists one entry per CDR3 protein. The table records around 600,000 distinct CDR3 sequences, more than 40% of them present only once. The source material was peripheral blood. The receptors come from an adult man with Graves' ophthalmopathy. Both conserved end residues are part of each CDR3. D genes are given only for firm matches. The size entry is marked missing in some rows and otherwise reads once, few, many or a size class.

v_gene: TRBV7-2
abundance: .
d_gene: .
j_gene: TRBJ2-5
CDR3aa: CASGGGGGETQYF
CDR3nt: TGTGCCAGCGGGGGGGGGGGCGGAGAGACCCAGTACTTC

v_gene: TRBV20-1
abundance: .
d_gene: .
j_gene: TRBJ1-2
CDR3aa: CSARIGTPNYGYTF
CDR3nt: TGCAGTGCTAGAATCGGCACCCCTAACTATGGCTACACCTTC

v_gene: TRBV4-1
abundance: few
d_gene: TRBD1
j_gene: TRBJ2-7
CDR3aa: CASSQRDSNYEQYF
CDR3nt: TGCGCCAGCAGCCAACGGGACAGCAACTACGAGCAGTACTTC

v_gene: TRBV5-1
abundance: few
d_gene: TRBD1
j_gene: TRBJ1-5
CDR3aa: CASSQGGNSNQPQHF
CDR3nt: TGCGCCAGCAGCCAGGGGGGAAATAGCAATCAGCCCCAGCATTTT

v_gene: TRBV9
abundance: .
d_gene: .
j_gene: TRBJ2-5
CDR3aa: CVSSVDSVGETQYF
CDR3nt: TGTGTCAGCAGCGTAGATAGTGTGGGAGAGACCCAGTACTTC

v_gene: TRBV12-3/TRBV12-4
abundance: many
d_gene: TRBD1
j_gene: TRBJ2-5
CDR3aa: CASRGQVGETQYF
CDR3nt: TGTGCCAGCAGAGGACAGGTCGGGGAGACCCAGTACTTC

v_gene: TRBV7-3
abundance: .
d_gene: .
j_gene: TRBJ2-7
CDR3aa: CASSQVASYYEQYF
CDR3nt: TGCGCCAGCAGCCAAGTGGCCAGCTACTACGAGCAGTACTTC

v_gene: TRBV7-8
abundance: many
d_gene: .
j_gene: TRBJ2-5
CDR3aa: CASSLDLLLETQYF
CDR3nt: TGTGCCAGCAGCTTAGACCTTCTTCTGGAGACCCAGTACTTC

v_gene: TRBV10-3
abundance: .
d_gene: .
j_gene: TRBJ1-5
CDR3aa: CASSPLGRGQNQPQHF
CDR3nt: TGTGCCAGCAGTCCACTGGGCCGGGGCCAGAATCAGCCCCAGCATTTT

v_gene: TRBV9
abundance: .
d_gene: TRBD1
j_gene: TRBJ2-7
CDR3aa: CASSRGTADSYEQYF
CDR3nt: TGTGCCAGCAGCCGAGGGACAGCCGATTCCTACGAGCAGTACTTC

v_gene: TRBV19
abundance: .
d_gene: TRBD1
j_gene: TRBJ2-2
CDR3aa: CASSRTGGAGELFF
CDR3nt: TGTGCCAGTAGTAGGACAGGGGGCGCCGGGGAGCTGTTTTTT

v_gene: TRBV9
abundance: many
d_gene: .
j_gene: TRBJ2-2
CDR3aa: CASSVSPGPNTGELFF
CDR3nt: TGTGCCAGCAGCGTAAGTCCAGGGCCGAACACCGGGGAGCTGTTTTTT

v_gene: TRBV5-8
abundance: few
d_gene: .
j_gene: TRBJ2-5
CDR3aa: CASSFSRVQETQYF
CDR3nt: TGTGCCAGCAGCTTCTCAAGGGTCCAAGAGACCCAGTACTTC

v_gene: TRBV9
abundance: many
d_gene: .
j_gene: TRBJ1-2
CDR3aa: CASSTGTRRGYTF
CDR3nt: TGTGCCAGCAGCACCGGGACCCGGAGGGGCTACACCTTC

v_gene: TRBV2
abundance: .
d_gene: .
j_gene: TRBJ2-7
CDR3aa: CASSLSLGQMLYEQYF
CDR3nt: TGTGCCAGCAGTTTAAGCCTCGGACAAATGCTCTACGAGCAGTACTTC

v_gene: TRBV20-1
abundance: few
d_gene: .
j_gene: TRBJ1-6
CDR3aa: CSANDRTYNSPLHF
CDR3nt: TGCAGTGCTAATGACAGGACCTATAATTCACCCCTCCACTTT

v_gene: TRBV15
abundance: many
d_gene: TRBD1
j_gene: TRBJ1-5
CDR3aa: CATSRAYTQGQLYSNQPQHF
CDR3nt: TGTGCCACCAGCAGGGCCTACACCCAGGGACAGCTATATAGCAATCAGCCCCAGCATTTT

v_gene: TRBV9
abundance: few
d_gene: TRBD2
j_gene: TRBJ2-2
CDR3aa: CASSGRLAGSTGELFF
CDR3nt: TGTGCCAGCAGCGGACGACTAGCGGGATCTACCGGGGAGCTGTTTTTT

v_gene: TRBV6-6
abundance: .
d_gene: .
j_gene: TRBJ1-5
CDR3aa: CASSQAGSGSNQPQHF
CDR3nt: TGTGCCAGCAGCCAAGCGGGTTCGGGTAGCAATCAGCCCCAGCATTTT

v_gene: TRBV7-2
abundance: many
d_gene: TRBD2
j_gene: TRBJ2-5
CDR3aa: CASSLVGWGGETQYF
CDR3nt: TGTGCCAGCAGCTTAGTTGGGTGGGGGGGGGAGACCCAGTACTTC

v_gene: TRBV5-1
abundance: many
d_gene: .
j_gene: TRBJ1-2
CDR3aa: CASSWRSGTDPYGYTF
CDR3nt: TGCGCCAGCAGCTGGAGATCCGGGACGGACCCCTATGGCTACACCTTC

v_gene: TRBV20-1
abundance: .
d_gene: TRBD2
j_gene: TRBJ2-2
CDR3aa: CSAISGNTGGLFF
CDR3nt: TGCAGTGCCATTAGCGGGAACACCGGGGGGCTGTTTTTT

v_gene: TRBV12-3/TRBV12-4
abundance: many
d_gene: .
j_gene: TRBJ1-3
CDR3aa: CASSFGGQSGNTIYF
CDR3nt: TGTGCCAGCAGTTTCGGGGGGCAGTCTGGAAACACCATATATTTT

v_gene: TRBV6-5
abundance: few
d_gene: TRBD1
j_gene: TRBJ1-6
CDR3aa: CASSSRTGDYSPLHF
CDR3nt: TGTGCCAGCAGTTCCCGGACAGGTGACTATTCACCCCTCCACTTT

v_gene: TRBV10-3
abundance: .
d_gene: TRBD1
j_gene: TRBJ1-5
CDR3aa: CALPRQGSQPQHF
CDR3nt: TGTGCCTTACCGAGACAGGGGAGCCAGCCCCAGCATTTT

v_gene: TRBV29-1
abundance: many
d_gene: .
j_gene: TRBJ2-5
CDR3aa: CSVGREQETQYF
CDR3nt: TGCAGCGTTGGTCGAGAACAAGAGACCCAGTACTTC

v_gene: TRBV2
abundance: once
d_gene: TRBD1
j_gene: TRBJ1-5
CDR3aa: CASSVWDSSNQPQHF
CDR3nt: TGTGCCAGCAGTGTCTGGGACAGTAGCAATCAGCCCCAGCATTTT

v_gene: TRBV10-3
abundance: .
d_gene: .
j_gene: TRBJ1-2
CDR3aa: CAIRGGAGGQGYTF
CDR3nt: TGTGCCATCAGGGGAGGAGCGGGAGGGCAAGGCTACACCTTC

v_gene: TRBV12-3/TRBV12-4
abundance: .
d_gene: .
j_gene: TRBJ1-1
CDR3aa: CASSPFTANTEAFF
CDR3nt: TGTGCCAGCAGTCCCTTTACAGCGAACACTGAAGCTTTCTTT

v_gene: TRBV14
abundance: few
d_gene: .
j_gene: TRBJ2-7
CDR3aa: CASSYSSGQGYEQYF
CDR3nt: TGTGCCAGCAGTTACTCATCAGGGCAGGGCTACGAGCAGTACTTC

v_gene: TRBV5-8
abundance: many
d_gene: .
j_gene: TRBJ1-1
CDR3aa: CASSQQSLNTEAFF
CDR3nt: TGTGCCAGCAGCCAACAGAGTTTGAACACTGAAGCTTTCTTT

v_gene: TRBV2
abundance: few
d_gene: TRBD1
j_gene: TRBJ2-7
CDR3aa: CASSVPQGAGEQYF
CDR3nt: TGTGCCAGCAGTGTCCCACAGGGGGCTGGGGAGCAGTACTTC

v_gene: TRBV6-1
abundance: few
d_gene: .
j_gene: TRBJ1-1
CDR3aa: CASSEVAAANTEAFF
CDR3nt: TGTGCCAGCAGTGAAGTTGCGGCGGCGAACACTGAAGCTTTCTTT

v_gene: TRBV9
abundance: many
d_gene: .
j_gene: TRBJ1-2
CDR3aa: CASSVEGVYTF
CDR3nt: TGTGCCAGCAGCGTTGAAGGTGTCTACACCTTC

v_gene: TRBV10-3
abundance: .
d_gene: TRBD2
j_gene: TRBJ2-5
CDR3aa: CAISDGELAGETQYF
CDR3nt: TGTGCCATCAGTGATGGGGAGTTAGCGGGAGAGACCCAGTACTTC

v_gene: TRBV6-1
abundance: few
d_gene: .
j_gene: TRBJ2-2
CDR3aa: CASSDWVAGELFF
CDR3nt: TGTGCCAGCAGTGACTGGGTCGCCGGGGAGCTGTTTTTT

v_gene: TRBV14
abundance: many
d_gene: .
j_gene: TRBJ1-1
CDR3aa: CASSQDLTTEAFF
CDR3nt: TGTGCCAGCAGCCAAGATCTAACCACTGAAGCTTTCTTT

v_gene: TRBV2
abundance: many
d_gene: TRBD1
j_gene: TRBJ1-4
CDR3aa: CASSKQGTNEKLFF
CDR3nt: TGTGCCAGCAGCAAACAGGGGACTAATGAAAAACTGTTTTTT

v_gene: TRBV2
abundance: .
d_gene: TRBD1
j_gene: TRBJ1-6
CDR3aa: CASLGSGGQGASPLHF
CDR3nt: TGTGCCAGCTTAGGGTCAGGAGGTCAGGGGGCATCACCCCTCCACTTT

v_gene: TRBV5-8
abundance: .
d_gene: .
j_gene: TRBJ1-5
CDR3aa: CASSLGTSSIQPQHF
CDR3nt: TGTGCCAGCAGCTTGGGGACATCCTCAATCCAGCCCCAGCATTTT

v_gene: TRBV20-1
abundance: many
d_gene: .
j_gene: TRBJ1-5
CDR3aa: CSASQDDQPQHF
CDR3nt: TGCAGTGCTAGTCAGGATGATCAGCCCCAGCATTTT

v_gene: TRBV7-9
abundance: many
d_gene: .
j_gene: TRBJ1-2
CDR3aa: CASSLGGIANYGYTF
CDR3nt: TGTGCCAGCAGCTTGGGGGGGATTGCTAACTATGGCTACACCTTC

v_gene: TRBV2
abundance: few
d_gene: .
j_gene: TRBJ2-3
CDR3aa: CASSAPPREYF
CDR3nt: TGTGCCAGCAGTGCCCCCCCGAGGGAGTATTTT